This TCR beta chain comes out of a study of cytomegalovirus exposure and HLA in healthy donors. This CDR3 has 11 residues. Trimming shortened V by 10 bases and J by 5 bases, and 8 bases separated the two germline ends. CDR1 MNHEY and CDR2 SMNVEV come from the germline V gene (reference sequence). General study points: In vitro, a few CMV-associated chains proved specific for CMV antigens.

Vbeta (60) and Jbeta (13) primers were used in the PCR. The method was immunoSEQ multiplex PCR; TCRdb's version includes in-frame clones alone and lacks a portion of them. This repertoire shows some 82,000 clones, 84% found once; its top ten account for roughly 2.4%. With regard to this clone: Its antigen is unknown.

Sequences were obtained from PBMCs. This rearrangement joins TRBV27 to TRBJ1-4; D unclear. This TCR was recovered from a woman between 50 and 59 years old in good health and CMV-seronegative. Here the CDR3 DNA reads TGTGCCACCCTGCGGAATGAAAAACTGTTTTTT. Amino acids: CATLRNEKLFF.